The present TCR beta chain was sequenced within a study of T cell responses to AZD1222 COVID-19 vaccine. Study-level information: Analysis merged second doses at about 4 or about 12 weeks.

Whole-study findings and limits: Nearly half of spike-specific TCRs reportedly go after variant regions that carry no mutations. Most donors were white British, females outnumbered males, and clonal diversity was possibly underestimated.

As to this clone: Its antigen is still unknown.

Data came from immunoSEQ multiplex PCR; TCRdb stores just in-frame clones and leaves some out. Counted here are under 150,000 clones, 93% occurring once; the ten biggest clones make up approximately 2.1%. The CDR3 extends over 15 amino acids. V lost 4 bases, J lost 1 base, and 14 bases lay in between. The germline V gene has CDR1 SGHDT and CDR2 YYEEEE. The chain employs TRBV5-6 and TRBJ1-1, with D tentatively TRBD1 (5 bases). The receptor was isolated from an adult in good health. The sequences come from peripheral blood, collected on day 0 of AZD1222 vaccination. CDR3 in DNA: TGTGCCAGCAGCCCGCTGGAGGGGAGGAACACTGAAGCTTTCTTT. Its protein product is CASSPLEGRNTEAFF.